This T cell receptor beta chain came from a study of cytomegalovirus exposure and HLA in healthy donors. Study context: One earlier analysis, a look at 200 million or so T cells, found around 110 million unique TCR beta sequences.

Study outcomes and limitations: V segments that were indistinguishable, TRBV6-2 and TRBV6-3 among them, were omitted from analysis. The records held CMV serostatus as the only immune exposure information.

With respect to this clone: Its specificity is not known.

CDR1 and CDR2 (germline): MGHRA, YSYEKL. CDR3 size: 19 residues. V lost 0 bases to trimming and J lost 0 bases, with 20 bases between them. 60 Vbeta and 13 Jbeta primers were used in PCR. The method was immunoSEQ multiplex PCR; TCRdb's version includes in-frame clones alone and lacks a portion of them. This sample has 170,000 or so clones; around four fifths occur once, and the top ten carry approximately 1.5%. The V and J genes are TRBV4-1 and TRBJ1-1; weak D call: TRBD1 (5 bases). The sequenced material came from PBMCs. The clonotype was recovered from a woman aged 30 to 39 in good health and CMV-seropositive. The CDR3 here is CASSQDKPAGVAMNTEAFF. As DNA, the CDR3 is TGCGCCAGCAGCCAAGATAAGCCGGCGGGGGTAGCGATGAACACTGAAGCTTTCTTT.